This T cell receptor (beta chain) was sequenced in a study of blood T cell repertoires in COVID-19. Germline V CDR1 and CDR2: KGHDR, SFDVKD. The CDR3 contains 12 residues. Trimming cost V 0 bases and J 10 bases, with 6 bases left between them. Authors' processing steps: Amplifying reference gene primers gave estimates of nucleated cell counts. TCRdb's copy holds only in-frame clones and misses some; the assay was immunoSEQ multiplex PCR. The V and J calls and clone size were taken over from that table, and D and trimming were inferred from the DNA. Of roughly 240,000 clones listed, around 86% are singletons.

The rearrangement links TRBV24-1 to TRBJ2-1; D gene uncertain. The sequence was obtained from a woman in her sixties or seventies who had recovered from COVID-19. Sequenced input: peripheral blood. CDR3 region: CATSDLLPEQFF. CDR3 in DNA: TGTGCCACCAGTGATTTGCTTCCCGAGCAGTTCTTC.